This entry features one TCR beta chain sequence. Sequencing was performed with immunoSEQ multiplex PCR; in TCRdb, only in-frame clones are kept and a portion is missing. The sample lists about 36,000 clones, more than 70% seen once, with less than 0.6% in the top ten. The CDR3 is 16 residues long. Germline V gives CDR1 KGHSH, CDR2 LQKENI. V was clipped by 3 bases and J by 0 bases, with 12 bases between them. This entry is derived from a study of STAT5B mutations in CD4+ large granular lymphocyte leukemia. The receptor was isolated from a human donor in good health. Sequencing was performed on CD4+ T cells from blood buffy coats. The rearrangement uses TRBV18 and TRBJ2-1, with D maybe TRBD1 (5 bases). The CDR3 DNA follows: TGTGCCAGCTCACCGACCCGACAGAGCTCCTACAATGAGCAGTTCTTC. It encodes CASSPTRQSSYNEQFF.